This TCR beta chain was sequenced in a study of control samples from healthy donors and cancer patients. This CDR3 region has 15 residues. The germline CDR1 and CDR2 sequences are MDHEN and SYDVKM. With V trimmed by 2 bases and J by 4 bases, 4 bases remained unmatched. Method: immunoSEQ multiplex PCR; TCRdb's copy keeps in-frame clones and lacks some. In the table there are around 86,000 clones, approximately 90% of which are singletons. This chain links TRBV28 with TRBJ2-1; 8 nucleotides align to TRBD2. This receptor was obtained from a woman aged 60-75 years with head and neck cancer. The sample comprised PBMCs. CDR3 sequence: CASSLSGRPYNEQFF. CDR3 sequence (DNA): TGTGCCAGCAGTTTAAGCGGGAGACCTTACAATGAGCAGTTCTTC.